This entry concerns a single T cell receptor (beta chain). Antigen unknown. Germline V lookup: CDR1 MGHDK, CDR2 SYGVNS. The length of the CDR3 is 15 residues. V gave up 7 bases and J gave up 1 base, with 17 bases separating them. These data belong to a study of CD8+ T cells in alopecia areata. Whole-study findings and limits: Normal scalp had lower clonality than lesional scalp, with alopecia totalis/universalis lesions showing this most strongly.

Extracted RNA was reverse transcribed, and the resulting cDNA served as sequencing template. Libraries were prepared by immunoSEQ multiplex PCR; TCRdb keeps only in-frame clonotypes and omits some of them. The sample holds around 160,000 clones, 80% to 90% seen once. This rearrangement joins TRBV25-1 to TRBJ2-7, with a possible D match to TRBD1 (5 bases). Specimen: CD8+ T cells sorted from blood, collected at week 0. The sequence was obtained from a human donor with alopecia areata. The CDR3: CASMVGAELSYEQYF. The CDR3 nucleotides read TGTGCCAGCATGGTTGGGGCAGAGCTTTCCTACGAGCAGTACTTC.